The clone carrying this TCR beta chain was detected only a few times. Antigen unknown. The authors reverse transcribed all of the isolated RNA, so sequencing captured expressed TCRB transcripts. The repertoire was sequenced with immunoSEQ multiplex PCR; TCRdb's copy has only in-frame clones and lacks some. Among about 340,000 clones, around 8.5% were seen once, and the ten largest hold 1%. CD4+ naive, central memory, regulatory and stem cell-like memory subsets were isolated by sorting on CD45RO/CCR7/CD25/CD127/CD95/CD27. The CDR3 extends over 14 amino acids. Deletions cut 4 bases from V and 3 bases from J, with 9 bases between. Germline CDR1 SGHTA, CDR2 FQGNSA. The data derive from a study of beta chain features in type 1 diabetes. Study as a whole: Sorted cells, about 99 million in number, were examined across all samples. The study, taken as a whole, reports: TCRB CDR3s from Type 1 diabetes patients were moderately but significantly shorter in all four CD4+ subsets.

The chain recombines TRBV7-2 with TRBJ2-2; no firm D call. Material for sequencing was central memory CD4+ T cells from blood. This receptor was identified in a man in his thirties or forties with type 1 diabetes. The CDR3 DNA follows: TGTGCCAGCAGCTATCATCAGTACACCGGGGAGCTGTTTTTT. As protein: CASSYHQYTGELFF.